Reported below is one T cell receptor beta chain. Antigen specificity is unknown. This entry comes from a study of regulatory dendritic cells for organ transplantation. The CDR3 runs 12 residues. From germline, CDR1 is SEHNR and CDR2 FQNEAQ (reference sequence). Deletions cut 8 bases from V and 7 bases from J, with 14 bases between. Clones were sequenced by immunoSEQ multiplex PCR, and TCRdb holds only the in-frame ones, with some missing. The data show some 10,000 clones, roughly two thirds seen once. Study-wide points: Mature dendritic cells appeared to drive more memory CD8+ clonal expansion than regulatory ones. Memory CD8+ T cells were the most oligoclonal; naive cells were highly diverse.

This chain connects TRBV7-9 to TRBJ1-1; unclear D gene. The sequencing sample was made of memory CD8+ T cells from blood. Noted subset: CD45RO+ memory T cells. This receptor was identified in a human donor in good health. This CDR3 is CASRIEGSEAFF. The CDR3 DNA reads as TGTGCCAGCCGAATAGAAGGGAGTGAAGCTTTCTTT.